These 5 T cell receptor beta chains originate from one sample sequenced in a study of T-cell reconstitution after alpha-beta-depleted transplantation in children. Unique molecular identifiers featured in how the TCRbeta library was prepared. One entry per CDR3 protein results from TCRdb running MiXCR on the PCR reads. The table includes almost 500,000 distinct CDR3 sequences, 10% detected once. Sequenced material: PBMCs, taken before TCRalphabeta/CD19-depleted stem cell transplant. The receptors originated from a child younger than 10 with inherited bone marrow failure, due to receive a stem cell transplant.

The chain has TRBV12-3 or TRBV12-4 and TRBJ2-3, with D maybe TRBD2 (6 bases). Trimming took off 2 bases at V and 1 base at J, with 16 bases between the two ends. The CDR3 extends over 17 amino acids. CDR3 in DNA: TGTGCCAGCAGTTTATTTAGCGGAGGCGACGGCACAGATACGCAGTATTTT. This codes for CASSLFSGGDGTDTQYF.

In the case of this clonotype: Given a much more abundant clone one base away, this may be a read error. This chain joins TRBV7-9 and TRBJ2-1; 9 nucleotides line up with TRBD2. Germline trimming cut 5 bases from V and 7 bases from J; bases unmatched to any gene: 9. CDR1 is SEHNR, CDR2 FQNEAQ, per germline (reference sequence). The CDR3 covers 15 residues. The CDR3 nucleotides read TGTGCCAGCAGCCCAGGACTAGCGCTGGAGAATGAGCAGTTCTTC. It yields the protein CASSPGLALENEQFF. The entire variable domain, with the rest obtained from reference TRBV7-9 and TRBJ2-1, is as follows: DTGVSQNPRHKITKRGQNVTFRCDPISEHNRLYWYRQTLGQGPEFLTYFQNEAQLEKSRLLSDRFSAERPKGSFSTLEIQRTEQGDSAMYLCASSPGLALENEQFFGPGTRLTVL.

This rearrangement joins TRBV4-3 to TRBJ2-3; 13 bases are a match to TRBD2. The CDR3 spans 14 residues. With V trimmed by 10 bases and J by 5 bases, 6 bases remained unmatched. Germline assignment: CDR1 LGHNA and CDR2 YSLEER. CDR3 sequence reads: CATGTSGTGDTQYF. In nucleotides, the CDR3 is TGCGCCACCGGGACTAGCGGGACTGGAGATACGCAGTATTTT.

This clonotype was seen many times. The chain combines TRBV5-5 with TRBJ2-7, with 8 bases that match TRBD2. The CDR3 totals 15 residues. V trimming: 0 bases; J trimming: 2 bases; junction bases outside the gene matches: 4. Germline CDR1 is SGHKS and CDR2 is YYEKEE (reference sequence). Here the CDR3 reads CASSLAGLETYEQYF. In nucleotides, the CDR3 is TGTGCCAGCAGCTTGGCGGGACTAGAAACCTACGAGCAGTACTTC.

Many counts were recorded for this clonotype. The V and J genes are TRBV6-4 and TRBJ2-2; D is perhaps TRBD1 or TRBD2 (5 bases each). The germline gives CDR1 MRHNA, CDR2 SNTAGT. This CDR3 is 16 amino acids long. The ends were cut back, 4 bases at V and 6 bases at J, with 18 bases in the middle. CDR3 sequence reads: CASSVGVGLDAGELFF. DNA of the CDR3: TGTGCCAGCAGTGTCGGGGTGGGGCTGGACGCCGGGGAGCTGTTTTTT.